Listed below are T cell receptor beta chains from one sample, sequenced in a study of blood T cell repertoires in COVID-19. Only in-frame clones appear in the TCRdb table, and some are missing; sequencing was by immunoSEQ multiplex PCR. The sample holds 340,000 or so clones, 86% seen once. Material: PBMCs or T cells enriched from blood (not recorded which). These receptor sequences come from a middle-aged woman with acute COVID-19. Both conserved end residues are trimmed from each CDR3. The order of the fields is CDR3 protein, V gene, D gene. A D gene is named only where the DNA matches it firmly.

cdr3_aa: ASRENGHLYNSPLH; v_call: TRBV25-1; d_call: .
cdr3_aa: ASSVTAASGSGYNEQF; v_call: TRBV9; d_call: TRBD2
cdr3_aa: ASSYSGQGGYGYT; v_call: TRBV6-2/TRBV6-3; d_call: TRBD1
cdr3_aa: ASRVADTVYEQY; v_call: TRBV6-1; d_call: .
cdr3_aa: ATSRYGGSYEQY; v_call: TRBV15; d_call: TRBD2
cdr3_aa: ASSQDLRQSYEQY; v_call: TRBV4-1; d_call: .
cdr3_aa: SVEQGAGTEAF; v_call: TRBV29-1; d_call: TRBD1
cdr3_aa: ASSSLGEDTEAF; v_call: TRBV6-6; d_call: .
cdr3_aa: ASSQDGTRSGSEQF; v_call: TRBV3-1/TRBV3-2; d_call: TRBD2
cdr3_aa: ASSIGTTNTGELF; v_call: TRBV19; d_call: .
cdr3_aa: ATSPGQGNQPQH; v_call: TRBV6-5; d_call: TRBD1
cdr3_aa: ASRAKGYYQETQY; v_call: TRBV4-1; d_call: .
cdr3_aa: ASSPGLAGDYEQY; v_call: TRBV11-1; d_call: TRBD2
cdr3_aa: ASSPIQGPYEQY; v_call: TRBV7-2; d_call: .
cdr3_aa: ASSYSVREYSYNEQF; v_call: TRBV6-2/TRBV6-3; d_call: .
cdr3_aa: ASSLRRVDPDTQY; v_call: TRBV27; d_call: .
cdr3_aa: ASRGQGPEAHRKLF; v_call: TRBV27; d_call: TRBD1
cdr3_aa: ASSLLTGSAYEQY; v_call: TRBV11-1; d_call: .
cdr3_aa: ASSLVVQGLPNTEAF; v_call: TRBV5-1; d_call: TRBD1
cdr3_aa: ASSPWAGGYTEAF; v_call: TRBV7-2; d_call: .
cdr3_aa: SASAGQPQPSSYNEQF; v_call: TRBV20-1; d_call: .
cdr3_aa: ASSPDSETQY; v_call: TRBV2; d_call: .
cdr3_aa: ASSIYDRNEAF; v_call: TRBV19; d_call: .
cdr3_aa: ASSLIAGGLSYEQY; v_call: TRBV7-2; d_call: TRBD1
cdr3_aa: ASSYWGVNTEAF; v_call: TRBV6-5; d_call: .
cdr3_aa: ASSYRGQGAEAF; v_call: TRBV6-2/TRBV6-3; d_call: TRBD1
cdr3_aa: ASGTERNTEAF; v_call: TRBV10-3; d_call: TRBD1
cdr3_aa: ASSQASRSGYT; v_call: TRBV14; d_call: .
cdr3_aa: ASSVGTSGGPYNEQF; v_call: TRBV9; d_call: TRBD2
cdr3_aa: ASSQDALGGLRGYT; v_call: TRBV3-1/TRBV3-2; d_call: .
cdr3_aa: ASSPGQYEQY; v_call: TRBV12-3/TRBV12-4; d_call: .